These 25 T cell receptor beta chains originate from one sample sequenced in a study of beta chain features in type 1 diabetes. Study observations and caveats: Type 1 diabetes patients had moderately but significantly shorter TCRB CDR3s in all four CD4+ subsets.

These receptors' antigens are unknown. Expressed TCRB transcripts were sequenced because the entire RNA isolate underwent reverse transcription. Libraries were prepared by immunoSEQ multiplex PCR; TCRdb keeps only in-frame clonotypes and omits some of them. This table holds around 360,000 clones, around 12% found once. The sequenced sample consisted of naive CD4+ T cells from blood. Source of these receptors: a woman between 18 and 29 years old with type 1 diabetes.

The CDR3 protein is CASKVRLAGGSYEQYF. The DNA of the CDR3 is TGTGCCAGCAAGGTTAGGCTAGCGGGAGGGTCGTACGAGCAGTACTTC. This chain links TRBV28 with TRBJ2-7; 12 positions agree with TRBD2. J lost 4 bases, V lost 7 bases, and 11 bases had no gene match. Germline V lookup: CDR1 MDHEN, CDR2 SYDVKM. The CDR3 is 16 amino acids.

A few counts support this clone. This chain connects TRBV10-3 to TRBJ2-5; D remains unclear. Germline values: CDR1 ENHRY, CDR2 SYGVKD. The V gene lost 0 bases and the J gene lost 1 base, with 9 bases spanning the gap. The CDR3 is made up of 15 amino acids. The CDR3 DNA sequence: TGTGCCATCAGTGAGTCCGCGGTAGTCCAAGAGACCCAGTACTTC. Its protein is CAISESAVVQETQYF.

The chain recombines TRBV2 with TRBJ2-3; tentatively, D is TRBD1 (5 bases). The V and J ends lost 1 base and 2 bases respectively, with 10 bases between them. Germline loops: CDR1 SNHLY, CDR2 FYNNEI. The CDR3 extends over 15 amino acids. The CDR3 here is CASSEEGVFTDTQYF. The CDR3 coding sequence is TGTGCCAGCAGTGAAGAAGGGGTTTTCACAGATACGCAGTATTTT. Complete variable domain (other parts from reference TRBV2 and TRBJ2-3): EPEVTQTPSHQVTQMGQEVILRCVPISNHLYFYWYRQILGQKVEFLVSFYNNEISEKSEIFDDQFSVERPDGSNFTLKIRSTKLEDSAMYFCASSEEGVFTDTQYFGPGTRLTVL.

This clone occurred a few times. The chain's CDR3 is CASSGRDSTYEQYF. CDR3 bases: TGTGCCAGCAGCGGCCGGGACTCAACCTACGAGCAGTACTTC. The V call is TRBV5-4, the J call TRBJ2-7; weak D call: TRBD2 (6 bases). The germline V and J ends were trimmed by 4 bases and 2 bases, with 13 bases remaining between them. The germline gives CDR1 SGHNT, CDR2 YYREEE (reference sequence). This CDR3 has 14 amino acids.

This rearrangement joins TRBV7-9 to TRBJ2-2; 7 nucleotides align to TRBD1. V shed 5 bases and J 2 bases; nucleotides not matched to a gene: 8. CDR1 is SEHNR, CDR2 FQNEAQ, per germline (reference sequence). This CDR3 contains 16 residues. The DNA of the CDR3 is TGTGCCAGCAGCCCAAAGGGGACAGACAACACCGGGGAGCTGTTTTTT. It encodes CASSPKGTDNTGELFF.

This clone was seen a handful of times. The J gene is TRBJ1-5, the V gene TRBV19, with TRBD1 matching 9 bases. The CDR3 sequence is 15 residues long. Germline V lookup: CDR1 LNHDA, CDR2 SQIVND (reference sequence). The junction had 7 bases not matched to a gene; V was cut back by 4 bases and J by 6 bases. CDR3 residues: CASSTRDRVPQPQHF. The CDR3 DNA follows: TGTGCCAGTAGTACCCGGGACAGGGTACCTCAGCCCCAGCATTTT.

J is TRBJ2-7 and V is TRBV5-6, with a tentative D call TRBD2 (6 bases). CDR3 length: 14 amino acids. V was pared by 5 bases and J by 0 bases, with 12 bases between. Germline V lookup: CDR1 SGHDT, CDR2 YYEEEE. The CDR3 spells CASRRGYLSYEQYF. CDR3 sequence (DNA): TGTGCCAGCAGGCGGGGCTACCTCTCCTACGAGCAGTACTTC.

V and J are TRBV15 and TRBJ2-7; TRBD2 matches at 9 bases. J was trimmed by 3 bases and V by 3 bases; bases with no gene match: 9. Germline lookup yields CDR1 LNHNV and CDR2 YYDKDF (reference sequence). The CDR3 has 16 amino acids. The CDR3 DNA reads TGTGCCACCAGCAGGGCGAGTAGCGGGAGACGCTACGAGCAGTACTTC. Translated, it gives CATSRASSGRRYEQYF.

V is TRBV5-1 and J is TRBJ1-2, with 10 positions matching TRBD1. J lost 8 bases, V lost 2 bases, and 3 bases had no gene match. Germline CDR1 is SGHRS and CDR2 is YFSETQ. The CDR3 has 13 amino acids. CDR3 sequence reads: CASSFRTGGGYTF. The CDR3 DNA is TGCGCCAGCAGCTTCAGGACAGGGGGAGGCTACACCTTC.

This clone was counted a few times. The chain joins TRBV4-3 to TRBJ1-4, with D tentatively TRBD1 (5 bases). The CDR3 length is 15 residues. Trimming took 1 base from V and 5 from J, leaving 11 bases between them. Germline assignment: CDR1 LGHNA and CDR2 YSLEER. The CDR3 loop is CASSQAGATNEKLFF. Here the CDR3 DNA reads TGCGCCAGCAGCCAAGCTGGGGCCACGAATGAAAAACTGTTTTTT.

The sample holds a few counts of this clone. This chain links TRBV11-2 with TRBJ2-3; a possible D gene is TRBD2 (6 bases). This CDR3 comprises 18 residues. Trimming cost V 4 bases and J 3 bases, with 23 bases left between them. Germline lookup yields CDR1 SGHAT and CDR2 FQNNGV. The CDR3 DNA reads TGTGCCAGCAGCTCCCGTCGAAAGCTGGGGGGTGGGACAGATACGCAGTATTTT. As protein: CASSSRRKLGGGTDTQYF.

The J gene is TRBJ2-1, the V gene TRBV30; no clear D gene. Per germline, CDR1 GTSNPN and CDR2 SVGIG (reference sequence). This CDR3 comprises 12 residues. V lost 3 bases and J 9 bases, leaving 12 bases between the germline ends. This CDR3 is CAWRTNSGEQFF. Written as DNA, the CDR3 is TGTGCCTGGAGGACCAATTCGGGTGAGCAGTTCTTC.

J is TRBJ2-1 and V is TRBV29-1, with D possibly being TRBD2 (6 bases). Germline V gives CDR1 SQVTM, CDR2 ANQGSEA. The CDR3 covers 16 residues. The V gene lost 4 bases and the J gene lost 2 bases, with 18 bases spanning the gap. For the CDR3, the DNA is TGCAGCGTTGCTGGACCTTCTGCGGGGCCCTACAATGAGCAGTTCTTC. Its translation is CSVAGPSAGPYNEQFF.

The chain recombines TRBV7-6 with TRBJ1-4; D is perhaps TRBD1 (5 bases). This CDR3 has 13 residues. Germline V gene lookup returns CDR1 SGHVS and CDR2 FNYEAQ. V was trimmed by 3 bases and J by 10 bases, leaving 12 bases between them. This CDR3 is CASSLGEGIKLFF. CDR3 sequence (DNA): TGTGCCAGCAGCTTGGGGGAGGGTATAAAACTGTTTTTT.

The J gene is TRBJ2-1, the V gene TRBV27; TRBD2 aligns across 10 bases. Germline CDR1 reads MNHEY; CDR2 reads SMNVEV (reference sequence). Trimming removed 3 bases from V and 7 bases from J; junction bases left unmatched: 9. The CDR3 consists of 16 residues. CDR3 bases: TGTGCCAGCAGTTTCGCTAGCGGGAGCGTCGGGAATGAGCAGTTCTTC. It yields the protein CASSFASGSVGNEQFF.

The chain uses TRBV10-3 and TRBJ1-5; D unresolved. The CDR3 is 14 residues long. Germline-derived CDR1 and CDR2 are ENHRY and SYGVKD. The germline V and J ends were trimmed by 5 bases and 2 bases, with 10 bases remaining between them. The CDR3 DNA reads as TGTGCCATCAGTCCTCCCTCGGGCAATCAGCCCCAGCATTTT. It specifies CAISPPSGNQPQHF.

This rearrangement joins TRBV5-4 to TRBJ1-1; 8 bases are shared with TRBD1. Germline V gene lookup returns CDR1 SGHNT and CDR2 YYREEE (reference sequence). J lost 2 bases, V lost 2 bases, and 2 bases had no gene match. The CDR3 has 14 amino acids. The CDR3, as DNA: TGTGCCAGCAGCTTTGGACAGGGAAACACTGAAGCTTTCTTT. Its protein product is CASSFGQGNTEAFF. Full variable domain (outside the CDR3, taken from reference TRBV5-4 and TRBJ1-1): ETGVTQSPTHLIKTRGQQVTLRCSSQSGHNTVSWYQQALGQGPQFIFQYYREEENGRGNFPPRFSGLQFPNYSSELNVNALELDDSALYLCASSFGQGNTEAFFGQGTRLTVV.

This chain joins TRBV7-9 and TRBJ2-3, with D unclear. Germline V CDR1 and CDR2: SEHNR, FQNEAQ (reference sequence). Trimming took 6 bases from V and 3 from J, leaving 16 bases between them. The CDR3 runs 15 residues. The CDR3 DNA reads as TGTGCCAGCAGACCCCTACTTATCTGGACAGATACGCAGTATTTT. This codes for CASRPLLIWTDTQYF.

This clone was counted only a few times. One end of the junction fails to match germline, which may point to a read error. The gene calls are TRBV5-1 and TRBJ2-2; perhaps TRBD1 as D (6 bases). CDR1 SGHRS and CDR2 YFSETQ come from the germline V gene. This CDR3 comprises 14 residues. Here the CDR3 DNA reads TGCGCCAGCAGCTCGCAGGGGAACGCCGGGGAGCTGTTTTTT. Protein product: CASSSQGNAGELFF.

This clone was observed a handful of times. The chain recombines TRBV29-1 with TRBJ1-1; D may be TRBD1 (5 bases). This CDR3 is built from 13 residues. Trimming took off 7 bases at V and 5 bases at J, with 17 bases between the two ends. In germline, CDR1 is SQVTM, CDR2 ANQGSEA. In DNA, the CDR3 is TGCAGCGGGCGGAGGGGCGGACGGACTGAAGCTTTCTTT. Its protein is CSGRRGGRTEAFF.

This clone has more than one count but fewer than ten. The chain couples TRBV18 to TRBJ2-1, with 7 bases that match TRBD1. This CDR3 region has 13 residues. The germline V gene has CDR1 KGHSH and CDR2 LQKENI. V shed 4 bases and J 15 bases; nucleotides not matched to a gene: 12. Here the CDR3 DNA reads TGTGCCAGCTCACGCGGACAGGCGTCACCCGCGTTCTTC. It specifies CASSRGQASPAFF.

This clone was found a few times. The chain has TRBV6-5 and TRBJ1-5, with D perhaps TRBD1 (5 bases). The CDR3 consists of 13 residues. Germline CDR1 is MNHEY and CDR2 is SVGAGI. V was cut by 4 bases and J by 7 bases, with 11 bases left in between. CDR3 residues: CASSSGTLQPQHF. CDR3 bases: TGTGCCAGCAGTTCCGGGACTCTCCAGCCCCAGCATTTT.

This CDR3 reads CAWSPKRGTDTQYF. For the CDR3, the DNA is TGTGCCTGGAGTCCCAAGCGGGGGACAGATACGCAGTATTTT. This chain connects TRBV30 to TRBJ2-3; 8 nucleotides align to TRBD2. The germline V gene encodes CDR1 GTSNPN and CDR2 SVGIG (reference sequence). J gave up 3 bases and V 2 bases, and 4 bases lay outside the gene matches. This CDR3 spans 14 amino acids.

The chain employs TRBV18 and TRBJ2-5; 10 bases align to TRBD1. The CDR3 extends over 14 amino acids. V was pared by 2 bases and J by 3 bases, with 0 bases of the junction left unmatched. Germline loops: CDR1 KGHSH, CDR2 LQKENI. The CDR3 region is CASSPGTGEETQYF. The CDR3 nucleotides read TGTGCCAGCTCACCAGGGACAGGGGAAGAGACCCAGTACTTC.

A note on this clone: Additional DNA sequences in this sample encode the identical CDR3. DNA for the CDR3: TGTGCCAGCTCACCCGGACAGGGAGAGACCCAGTACTTC. It specifies CASSPGQGETQYF. The chain links TRBV18 to TRBJ2-5, with TRBD1 matching 8 bases. Germline CDR1 and CDR2: KGHSH and LQKENI. This CDR3 is 13 amino acids long. With V trimmed by 3 bases and J by 4 bases, 1 base remained unmatched.